A single sample gave rise to the 5 T cell receptor beta chains below, sequenced in a study of T cell responses to AZD1222 COVID-19 vaccine. Profiling relied on immunoSEQ multiplex PCR, and the TCRdb table lists in-frame clones only, not all of them. Of 130,000 to 150,000 clones detected, just over 90% appear once; the ten largest clones hold more than 1.5%. Sequences were derived from peripheral blood, sampled 28 days after the second AZD1222 dose. The receptors were sampled from an adult who received the AZD1222 COVID-19 vaccine.

The J gene is TRBJ2-7, the V gene TRBV11-2; 8 nucleotides line up with TRBD2. Germline CDR1 SGHAT, CDR2 FQNNGV. V lost 1 base, J lost 1 base, and 6 bases stayed unmatched. The CDR3 runs 16 residues. This chain's CDR3 is CASSLAGGVESYEQYF. CDR3 in DNA: TGTGCCAGCAGCTTAGCGGGAGGGGTCGAATCCTACGAGCAGTACTTC.

The chain joins TRBV7-9 to TRBJ1-5; TRBD1 aligns across 7 bases. The germline gives CDR1 SEHNR, CDR2 FQNEAQ (reference sequence). The CDR3 is 16 amino acids. Unmatched junction bases numbered 11, after V lost 1 base and J lost 8 bases. The CDR3 DNA reads as TGTGCCAGCAGCTTAGGTCGTCGGACAGGAGGGGAGCCCCAGCATTTT. Amino acids: CASSLGRRTGGEPQHF.

The chain carries TRBV12-3 or TRBV12-4 and TRBJ1-2; D call uncertain. The CDR3 is 13 residues long. V gave up 1 base and J gave up 2 bases, with 5 bases separating them. CDR3 region: CASSLDQNYGYTF. The CDR3 DNA is TGTGCCAGCAGTTTAGACCAAAACTATGGCTACACCTTC.

The rearrangement links TRBV5-4 to TRBJ1-2; TRBD1 agrees at 8 bases. Germline V gene sequence: CDR1 SGHNT, CDR2 YYREEE (reference sequence). Unmatched junction bases numbered 5, after V lost 0 bases and J lost 4 bases. CDR3 size: 15 residues. The CDR3 bases are TGTGCCAGCAGCTTGGCGGGCACAGGGGGCTATGGCTACACCTTC. Its translation is CASSLAGTGGYGYTF.

This sequence joins TRBV5-5 and TRBJ1-2, with TRBD1 as a possible D gene (6 bases). The CDR3 loop spans 15 amino acids. V lost 0 bases to trimming and J lost 5 bases, with 14 bases between them. Germline CDR1 SGHKS, CDR2 YYEKEE (reference sequence). CDR3 amino acids: CASSLATQGPYGYTF. CDR3 in DNA: TGTGCCAGCAGCTTGGCCACTCAGGGGCCGTATGGCTACACCTTC.